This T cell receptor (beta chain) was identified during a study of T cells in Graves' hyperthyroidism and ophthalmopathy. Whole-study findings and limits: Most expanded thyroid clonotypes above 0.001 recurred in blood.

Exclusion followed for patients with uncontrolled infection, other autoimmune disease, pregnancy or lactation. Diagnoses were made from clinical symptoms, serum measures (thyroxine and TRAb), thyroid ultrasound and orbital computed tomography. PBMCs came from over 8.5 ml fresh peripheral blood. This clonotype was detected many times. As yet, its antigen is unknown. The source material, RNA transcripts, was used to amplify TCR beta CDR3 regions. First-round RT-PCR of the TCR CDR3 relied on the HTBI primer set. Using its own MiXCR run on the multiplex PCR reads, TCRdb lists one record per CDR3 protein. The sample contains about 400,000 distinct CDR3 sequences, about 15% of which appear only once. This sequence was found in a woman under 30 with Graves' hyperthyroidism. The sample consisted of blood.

The CDR3 loop reads CASSPRTGNTEAFF. In DNA, the CDR3 is TGTGCCAGCAGCCCACGGACAGGGAACACTGAAGCTTTCTTT. This chain links TRBV11-2 with TRBJ1-1; 7 nucleotides align to TRBD1. The CDR3 has 14 amino acids. Germline V gene data show CDR1 as SGHAT and CDR2 as FQNNGV. Trimming removed 5 bases from V and 1 base from J; junction bases left unmatched: 4.